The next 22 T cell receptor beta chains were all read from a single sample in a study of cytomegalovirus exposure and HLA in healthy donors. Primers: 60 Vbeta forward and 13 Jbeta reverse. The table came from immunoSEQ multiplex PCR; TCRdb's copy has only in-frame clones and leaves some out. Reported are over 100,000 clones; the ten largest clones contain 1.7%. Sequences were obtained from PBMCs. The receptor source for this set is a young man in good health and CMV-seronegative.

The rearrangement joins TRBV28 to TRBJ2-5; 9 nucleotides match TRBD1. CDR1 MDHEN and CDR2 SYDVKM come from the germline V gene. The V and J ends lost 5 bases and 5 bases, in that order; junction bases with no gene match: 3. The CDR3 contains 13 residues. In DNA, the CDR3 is TGTGCCAGCAGTCCCGGACAGGGGGAGACCCAGTACTTC. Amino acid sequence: CASSPGQGETQYF.

The CDR3 spells CASSFQAGGPGTQYF. The CDR3 DNA reads as TGTGCCAGCAGTTTCCAAGCGGGAGGGCCTGGTACGCAGTATTTT. The genes are TRBV28 and TRBJ2-3, with 10 bases that match TRBD2. J gave up 8 bases and V 3 bases, and 8 bases lay outside the gene matches. CDR3 length: 15 residues. The V gene's germline CDR1 is MDHEN and CDR2 SYDVKM.

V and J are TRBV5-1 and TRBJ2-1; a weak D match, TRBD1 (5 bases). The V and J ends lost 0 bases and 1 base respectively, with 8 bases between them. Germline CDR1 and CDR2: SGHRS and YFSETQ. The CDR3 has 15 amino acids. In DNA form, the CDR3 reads TGCGCCAGCAGCTTGGAACAGGCGTCCTACAATGAGCAGTTCTTC. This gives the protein CASSLEQASYNEQFF.

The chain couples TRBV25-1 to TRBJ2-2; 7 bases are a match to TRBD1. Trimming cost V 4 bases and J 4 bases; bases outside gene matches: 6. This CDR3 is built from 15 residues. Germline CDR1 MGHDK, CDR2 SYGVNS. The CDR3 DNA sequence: TGTGCCAGCAGTGGCCAGGGGGTCCGCACCGGGGAGCTGTTTTTT. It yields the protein CASSGQGVRTGELFF.

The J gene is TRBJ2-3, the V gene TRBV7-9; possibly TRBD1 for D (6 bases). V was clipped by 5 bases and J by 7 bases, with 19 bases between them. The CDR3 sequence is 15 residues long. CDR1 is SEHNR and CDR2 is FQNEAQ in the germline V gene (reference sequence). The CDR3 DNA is TGTGCCAGCAGCCCCGGTTTGGGGGCACTATATACGCAGTATTTT. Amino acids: CASSPGLGALYTQYF.

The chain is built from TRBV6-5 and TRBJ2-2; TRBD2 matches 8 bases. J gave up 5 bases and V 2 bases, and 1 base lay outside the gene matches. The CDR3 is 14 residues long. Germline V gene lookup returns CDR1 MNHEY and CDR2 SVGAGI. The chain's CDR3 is CASSYPGGTGELFF. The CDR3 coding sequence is TGTGCCAGCAGTTACCCGGGAGGGACCGGGGAGCTGTTTTTT.

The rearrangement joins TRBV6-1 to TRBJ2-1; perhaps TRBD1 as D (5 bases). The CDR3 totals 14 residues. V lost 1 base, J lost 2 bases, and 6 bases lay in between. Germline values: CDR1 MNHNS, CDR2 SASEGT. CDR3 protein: CASSEETAYNEQFF. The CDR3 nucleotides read TGTGCCAGCAGTGAAGAGACAGCCTACAATGAGCAGTTCTTC.

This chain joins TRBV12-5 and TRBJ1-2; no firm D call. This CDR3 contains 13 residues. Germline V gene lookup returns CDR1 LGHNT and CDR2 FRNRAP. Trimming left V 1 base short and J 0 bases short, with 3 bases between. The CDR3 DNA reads TGTGCTAGTGGTTTGGGGCCTAACTATGGCTACACCTTC. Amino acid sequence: CASGLGPNYGYTF.

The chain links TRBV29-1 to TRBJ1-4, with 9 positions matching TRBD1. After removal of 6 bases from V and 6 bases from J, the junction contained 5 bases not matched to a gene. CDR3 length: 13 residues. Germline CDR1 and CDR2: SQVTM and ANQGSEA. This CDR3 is CSVLQGAHEKLFF. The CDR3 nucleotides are TGCAGCGTGTTACAGGGGGCGCATGAAAAACTGTTTTTT.

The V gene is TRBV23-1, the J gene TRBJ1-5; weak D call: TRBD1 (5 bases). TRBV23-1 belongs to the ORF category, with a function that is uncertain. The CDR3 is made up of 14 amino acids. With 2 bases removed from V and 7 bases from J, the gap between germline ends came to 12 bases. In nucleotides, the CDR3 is TGCGCCAGCAGTCAAGCAGGGTTGGAACAGCCCCAGCATTTT. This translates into CASSQAGLEQPQHF.

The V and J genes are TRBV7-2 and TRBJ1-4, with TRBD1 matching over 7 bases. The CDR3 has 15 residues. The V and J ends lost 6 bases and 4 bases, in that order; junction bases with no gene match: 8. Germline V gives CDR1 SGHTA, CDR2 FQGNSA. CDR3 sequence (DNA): TGTGCCAGCAGTTACCAACAGGGGAGTAATGAAAAACTGTTTTTT. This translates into CASSYQQGSNEKLFF.

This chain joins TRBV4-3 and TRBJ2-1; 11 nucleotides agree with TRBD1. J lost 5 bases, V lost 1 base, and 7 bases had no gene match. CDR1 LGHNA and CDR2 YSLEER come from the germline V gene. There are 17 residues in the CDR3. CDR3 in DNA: TGCGCCAGCAGCCAAGGCCGGACAGGGGGCAGACACAATGAGCAGTTCTTC. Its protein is CASSQGRTGGRHNEQFF.

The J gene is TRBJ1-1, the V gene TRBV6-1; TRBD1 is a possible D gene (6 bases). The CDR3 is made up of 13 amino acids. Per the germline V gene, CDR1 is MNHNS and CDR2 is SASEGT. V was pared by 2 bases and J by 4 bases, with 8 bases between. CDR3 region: CASSELGATEAFF. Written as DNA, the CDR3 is TGTGCCAGCAGTGAATTGGGGGCCACTGAAGCTTTCTTT.

CDR3 coding DNA: TGTGCCAGCAGAGGAGGGCCCCTCGCCGCAGCACCGTTTGGTCTCTATGGCTACACCTTC. It codes for CASRGGPLAAAPFGLYGYTF. The rearrangement links TRBV6-4 to TRBJ1-2; no definite D call. V lost 6 bases and J lost 4, with 33 bases in between. This CDR3 has 20 residues. CDR1 is MRHNA, CDR2 SNTAGT, per germline.

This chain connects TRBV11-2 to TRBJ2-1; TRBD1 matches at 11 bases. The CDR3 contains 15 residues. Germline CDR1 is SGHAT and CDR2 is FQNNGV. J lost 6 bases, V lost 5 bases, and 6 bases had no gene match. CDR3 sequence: CASSIPGQGVNEQFF. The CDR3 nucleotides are TGTGCCAGCAGCATCCCGGGACAGGGGGTCAATGAGCAGTTCTTC.

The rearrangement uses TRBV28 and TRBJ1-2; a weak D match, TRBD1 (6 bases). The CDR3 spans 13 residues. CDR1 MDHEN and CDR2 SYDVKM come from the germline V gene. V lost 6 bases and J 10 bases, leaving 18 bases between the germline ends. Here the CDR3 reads CASRKPGQLSYTF. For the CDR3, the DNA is TGTGCCAGCAGGAAACCGGGACAACTGTCCTACACCTTC.

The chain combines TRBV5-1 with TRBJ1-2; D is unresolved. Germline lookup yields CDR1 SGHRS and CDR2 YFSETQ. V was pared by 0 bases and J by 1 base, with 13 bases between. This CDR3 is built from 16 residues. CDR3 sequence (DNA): TGCGCCAGCAGCTTGGTGAAGTCACTGTTTAACTATGGCTACACCTTC. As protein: CASSLVKSLFNYGYTF.

The CDR3 sequence: CASSLGSSGRTDTQYF. In nucleotides, the CDR3 is TGCGCCAGCAGCTTAGGGTCTAGCGGACGCACAGATACGCAGTATTTT. This chain links TRBV5-1 with TRBJ2-3; 7 bases align to TRBD2. Germline V gene lookup returns CDR1 SGHRS and CDR2 YFSETQ. The CDR3 runs 16 residues. V lost 2 bases to trimming and J lost 1 base; unmatched junction nucleotides: 7.

In DNA form, the CDR3 reads TGTGCCAGCAGCTTAAAAGGGACATTTCCCTACGAGCAGTACTTC. The encoded protein is CASSLKGTFPYEQYF. The V gene is TRBV7-8, the J gene TRBJ2-7; D may be TRBD1 (6 bases). CDR3 length: 15 residues. V dropped 2 bases and J dropped 2 bases, with 13 bases sitting between them. CDR1 and CDR2 (germline): SGHVS, FQNEAQ.

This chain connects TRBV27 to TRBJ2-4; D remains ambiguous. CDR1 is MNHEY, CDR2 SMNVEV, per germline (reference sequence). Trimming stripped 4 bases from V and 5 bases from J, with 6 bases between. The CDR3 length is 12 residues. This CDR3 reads CASSSPENIQYF. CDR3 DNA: TGTGCCAGCAGTTCTCCCGAAAACATTCAGTACTTC.

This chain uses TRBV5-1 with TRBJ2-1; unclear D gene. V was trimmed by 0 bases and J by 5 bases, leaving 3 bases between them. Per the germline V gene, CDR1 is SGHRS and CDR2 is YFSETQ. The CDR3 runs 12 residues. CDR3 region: CASSLANNEQFF. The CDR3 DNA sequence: TGCGCCAGCAGCTTGGCAAACAATGAGCAGTTCTTC.

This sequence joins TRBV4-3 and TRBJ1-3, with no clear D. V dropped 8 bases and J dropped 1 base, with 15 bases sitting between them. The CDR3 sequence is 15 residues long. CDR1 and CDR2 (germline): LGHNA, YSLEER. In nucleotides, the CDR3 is TGCGCCAGCCGACCCAGTTCGGGTTCTGGAAACACCATATATTTT. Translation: CASRPSSGSGNTIYF.